This T cell receptor beta chain originates from a study of HIV-infected patients and healthy controls. Germline CDR1 and CDR2: KGHSH and LQKENI. The CDR3 has 14 residues. V was trimmed by 3 bases and J by 6 bases, leaving 15 bases between them. Alpha and beta constant-region primers primed reverse transcription of around 540 ng RNA. Each of the alpha and beta chains got its own library through chain-specific third strand synthesis with indices. TCRdb recomputed calls from the 5' RACE reads with MiXCR, one row per CDR3 protein. The sample has approximately 9,500 distinct CDR3 sequences; approximately 5.2% are singletons. Whole-study results and caveats: In healthy controls, MAIT alpha CDR3s were common; in HIV+ repertoires, severely depleted. CMV-associated CDR3s mostly grew nonsignificantly during therapy, while HIV-associated CDR3s declined significantly. Significantly higher mean Gini indices appeared in HIV-infected repertoires, possibly reflecting oligoclonality.

All unsorted peripheral T cells were captured because whole blood was used without fractionation. People with immunomodulatory therapy, recent vaccination or treatment interruptions were not enrolled. On this clonotype: The antigen is not known.

This TCR was recovered from an adult with HIV infection. J is TRBJ2-7 and V is TRBV18; either TRBD1 or TRBD2 may supply D (5 bases each). Sequenced here: blood, sampled before antiretroviral therapy. DNA of the CDR3: TGTGCCAGCTCACCCGGGGCGCAGTATTTCGAGCAGTACTTC. Its protein product is CASSPGAQYFEQYF.